This T cell receptor beta chain stems from a study of siplizumab effects on memory and regulatory T cells. Using immunoSEQ multiplex PCR, the repertoire was profiled, and TCRdb retains in-frame clones only, with some absent. The repertoire consists of 50,000 to 70,000 clones, with around 96% occurring once and the leading ten covering 0.095%. Sequenced: naive CD8+ T cells sorted from blood. This clonotype was sampled from a human donor in good health.

CDR3 DNA sequence: TGTGCCACCACTAGCGGGGGGGCCCCCTCCTTGGCCACAGATACGCAGTATTTT. It encodes CATTSGGAPSLATDTQYF. J is TRBJ2-3 and V is TRBV10-3; TRBD2 matches at 13 bases. The J segment lost 2 bases and the V segment lost 10 bases, leaving 15 bases of the junction unmatched. CDR3 length: 18 amino acids. CDR1 is ENHRY and CDR2 is SYGVKD in the germline V gene.